This paragraph covers one T cell receptor beta chain sequence. This clonotype has just a few counts. No antigen is known for it. Base-call qualities are not available, and no considerably larger clone is one nucleotide away. The data stem from a study of blood T cells in healthy people across ages (dated by TCRdb to the mid-2010s). A note on the overall study: In model experiments, roughly one uniquely barcoded TCR beta cDNA molecule per two T cells was captured by template switching. For two donors (one aged 18 to 29 and one aged 80 or older), the study analyzed two additional independent replicas of 1 million unique cDNA reads from the same blood draw. Four age groups were formed from the donors: young (average approximately 15 years), middle-aged (around 41), aged (approximately 60) and long-lived (approximately 78). Using deep sequencing normalized with unique cDNA molecular identifiers, the study measured how TCR beta repertoire diversity changes with age. The study at large found these results: Donor CMV infection status was unknown, potentially confounding age-related changes in expanded clonotypes. Observed TCR beta diversity per million T cells fell roughly linearly with age, and a significant reduction was already apparent by age around 40. Because profiling used bulk unsorted PBMCs, naive and antigen-experienced compartments could not be compared conclusively. Observed TCR beta diversity correlated strongly with the percentage of naive T cells measured by flow cytometry. The long-lived group showed more naive CD4+ T cells, fewer expanded clones and increased TCR diversity than the aged group, suggesting age selection. Estimates of total diversity based on one million sequenced T cells were considered lower bounds and underestimates.

Donors were roughly 40 systemically healthy Caucasian individuals from Russia aged about 6 to 100 years. Each donor gave roughly 9 milliliters of peripheral blood, drawn into EDTA-treated Vacutainer tubes. Ficoll-Paque density-gradient centrifugation was used to isolate PBMCs, with at least 7 million obtained per sample. Trizol reagent was used to extract total RNA from the PBMCs, yielding at least 5 micrograms per sample. Naive CD45RAhigh/CD27high T cell percentages were measured by flow cytometry on a PBMC aliquot from every donor. The cysteine opens and the phenylalanine closes a CDR3 of 12 amino acids. The kept DNA is CDR3 alone, 36 bases in frame from the first base. The germline ends are 10 bases apart after V is trimmed by 7 bases and J by 1 base. The germline V gene provides CDR1 SQVTM and CDR2 ANQGSEA. The library was prepared using 5' RACE. The sample was run on an Illumina HiSeq 2500. A second PCR of roughly 6 to 11 cycles was run with a J-beta primer mix and a sample-barcoded 5' primer. A unique molecular identifier was introduced onto each TCR beta cDNA molecule by a template-switch 5' adaptor carrying 12 random nucleotides. At least 2.5 million CDR3-containing paired-end reads were obtained from each sample. First-strand cDNA synthesis was performed from all RNA using the Mint cDNA synthesis kit, with priming by a TRBC-specific oligonucleotide. After uracil-DNA glycosylase treatment, a first 18-cycle PCR used universal primers M1SS and BC2_uni_R on all cDNA. In the authors' own workflow: Normalization of each sample was performed by random selection of 1 million high-quality reads, each carrying a distinct molecular identifier. Reads with shared molecular identifiers were discarded instead of being binned into consensus sequences. MiTCR, run with a Q25 quality threshold and the strictest error-elimination algorithm, handled CDR3 identification, clonotype clustering and error correction. A nonparametric unseen species model using Euler transformation provided a lower-bound estimate of total TCR beta diversity. Using fastp trimming at Q25 and MiXCR clonotype assembly, TCRdb reanalyzed the public sequencing data and kept in-frame beta chains. A single entry per CDR3 protein holds the most common genes and DNA from its merged rows. The V and J calls and clone size come from TCRdb's table, not from the authors' own analysis. The table for this sample lists under 1,100,000 distinct CDR3 sequences; less than 25% of them were counted only once. Jointly, the top ten make up around 0.7% of the sample.

These data were likewise used in another study, on T cells of mothers and their children. The second study's authors report: Nine systemically healthy Caucasian individuals, comprising three mothers and their six children, were included as donors. cDNA synthesis consumed the entire amount of extracted RNA, loaded at around 1.5 ug RNA in each 15 ul reaction. In the second PCR, the M1S primer introduced both the sample barcodes and 2-4 random nucleotides. Each mother yielded over 8.5 million TCR beta CDR3 reads and each child 3 million to 3.5 million reads. In both related and unrelated pairs, thymic selection shapes the output of TCR recombination in a similar way, with inherited differences having only a minor effect. Normalized repertoire overlap was always slightly but never significantly higher in related than unrelated mother-child pairs. With a sensitivity of roughly 93 clones per million clonotypes, no persistent microchimeric T cell clones were detected. Deep NGS was used in the study to compare the TCR beta repertoires of mothers and children and to look for features that separate related mother-child pairs from unrelated individuals. The mean age was roughly 44 +/- 4 years for the mothers and approximately 11 +/- 4 years for the children. Libraries were sequenced on Illumina HiSeq 2000 with 100+100 nt paired-end reads after adapter ligation with NEBNext reagents. To prevent cross-contamination, the mother and child libraries were prepared one month apart and sequenced in separate runs. Each donor had between about 450,000 and 2,200,000 distinct TCR beta clonotypes identified. Naive TCR beta clonotypes were estimated from low-frequency clonotypes matched to each donor's FACS-determined naive share, without sorting.

The chain was built from TRBV29-1 and TRBJ1-1; no D gene is confidently identified. Specimen: blood. The receptor was derived from a girl aged 2 to 9 in good health. CDR3 region: CSGGSRNTEAFF. Read as DNA, the sequence is TGCAGCGGTGGGAGCAGGAACACTGAAGCTTTCTTT.